This TCR beta chain was recorded in a study of graft-versus-host responses after intestinal transplantation. Study background: Tacrolimus plus steroids were given to all recipients for approximately three years, preceded by anti-thymocyte globulin induction.

Notes on this clone: As yet, its antigen is unknown.

Using immunoSEQ multiplex PCR, the repertoire was profiled, and TCRdb retains in-frame clones only, with some absent. Altogether about 83,000 clones are present, approximately 91% being singletons, with the ten largest covering 0.3% to 0.4%. V was trimmed by 8 bases and J by 1 base, leaving 16 bases between them. Germline values: CDR1 MNHEY, CDR2 SVGAGI. This CDR3 is 15 amino acids long. This material consisted of unstimulated CD4+ T cells sorted from spleen or lymph node cells, taken before intestinal transplant. This TCR came from a human donor who received an intestinal transplant. The chain uses TRBV6-5 and TRBJ2-3, with a possible D match to TRBD2 (5 bases). CDR3 residues: CASARAKLRTDTQYF. The CDR3 DNA is TGTGCCAGCGCGAGGGCTAAGCTACGCACAGATACGCAGTATTTT.